This record concerns one T cell receptor (beta chain) sequence. The antigen is undetermined. This record belongs to a study of tumor-infiltrating lymphocytes in primary liver carcinoma. Study-wide context: Donors had hepatocellular carcinoma or combined HCC and intrahepatic cholangiocarcinoma. The study reported T1-T3 N0M0 tumors spanning 4.2 to 10 cm.

Bulk tissue was left unsorted, and RNA and DNA were co-extracted from about 20-30 mg of it. Per germline, CDR1 GTSNPN and CDR2 SVGIG (reference sequence). Trimming left V 3 bases short and J 10 bases short, with 13 bases between. The CDR3 length is 12 residues. Overall study findings and caveats: For tumor-adjacent and tumor-blood pairs, overlap was less than that seen for tumor region pairs. The difference in top-250-clone fraction between tumors and blood was significant, favoring tumors (p = 0.039).

From approximately 0.5 ug of total RNA, TCR beta-specific cDNA was reverse-transcribed using a constant-region primer. Investigators got TCR beta libraries out of three nested multiplex PCR rounds, done with slightly modified ARM-PCR. A C-beta reverse primer and TRBV1-TRBV30 forward primers served in each of the first two PCR rounds, at approximately 10 cycles apiece. TCRdb itself ran the multiplex PCR reads through MiXCR, one entry per CDR3 protein. This sample yields approximately 54,000 distinct CDR3 sequences, of which over 70% are seen a single time; about a quarter belongs to the top ten. Sequencing input: liver tumor tissue from sampling region 2. Stated subset: tumor region T2, inferior pole. The chain combines TRBV30 with TRBJ2-1; tentatively, D is TRBD1 or TRBD2 (5 bases each). The clonotype was recovered from a middle-aged man with primary liver carcinoma and hepatitis B virus infection. The DNA for the CDR3 is TGTGCCTGGAGGCCGAGGGGCTGGGAGCAGTTCTTC. Amino acids: CAWRPRGWEQFF.